This T cell receptor beta chain was obtained from a study of cytomegalovirus exposure and HLA in healthy donors. The V gene end was trimmed by 6 bases and the J gene end by 8 bases; junction bases not matched to a gene: 9. From germline, CDR1 is MGHDK and CDR2 SYGVNS. This CDR3 is built from 14 residues. In the case of this clone: The antigen is undetermined.

General study findings and limits: Some public TCRs appeared in many individuals, while most sequences were rare.

The table came from immunoSEQ multiplex PCR; TCRdb's copy has only in-frame clones and leaves some out. The table lists under 200,000 clones, 89% of them singletons. The TCR was taken from a man younger than 35 in good health and CMV-seropositive. The V gene is TRBV25-1, the J gene TRBJ1-4, with 7 bases lining up with TRBD1. The source material was PBMCs. This chain's CDR3 is CASRKGGAGEKLFF. The CDR3 DNA reads as TGTGCCAGCAGGAAAGGGGGCGCGGGCGAAAAACTGTTTTTT.